These 3 T cell receptor beta chains share one sample of origin, sequenced in a study of shared clonotypes between healthy human individuals. Assay: immunoSEQ multiplex PCR; the TCRdb copy retains only in-frame clones and omits some. Of 2 million to 2.5 million clones in the sample, 90% to 97% are singletons; the top ten hold around 0.13%. Sequenced material: naive CD4+ T cells sorted from blood. Specified subset: CD45RA+ positively selected. The receptors originated from a man between 18 and 35 years old in good health.

The chain is built from TRBV30 and TRBJ1-5; D not certain. This CDR3 spans 15 amino acids. V lost 1 base and J 1 base, leaving 11 bases between the germline ends. Germline V gives CDR1 GTSNPN, CDR2 SVGIG (reference sequence). The CDR3 DNA reads TGTGCCTGGAGTGGGGGTGGTGGGAGCAATCAGCCCCAGCATTTT. This sequence encodes CAWSGGGGSNQPQHF. Full variable domain (remainder filled in from reference TRBV30 and TRBJ1-5): SQTIHQWPATLVQPVGSPLSLECTVEGTSNPNLYWYRQAAGRGLQLLFYSVGIGQISSEVPQNLSASRPQDRQFILSSKKLLLSDSGFYLCAWSGGGGSNQPQHFGDGTRLSIL.

The rearrangement links TRBV4-3 to TRBJ2-3; D unclear. The CDR3 is 13 residues long. Germline assignment: CDR1 LGHNA and CDR2 YSLEER. V was cut by 1 base and J by 2 bases, with 4 bases left in between. The CDR3 region is CASSQAYTDTQYF. CDR3 sequence (DNA): TGCGCCAGCAGCCAAGCATACACAGATACGCAGTATTTT.

CDR3 bases: TGTGCCAGCAGCTTAGCATTAGGACAGCTGGGGAAAGAGACCCAGTACTTC. Translation: CASSLALGQLGKETQYF. J is TRBJ2-5 and V is TRBV11-1; a possible D gene is TRBD1 (6 bases). V was pared by 0 bases and J by 3 bases, with 17 bases between. The CDR3 spans 17 residues. CDR1 is SGHAT and CDR2 is FQDESV in the germline V gene (reference sequence).